This T cell receptor beta chain was recovered during a study of beta chain features in type 1 diabetes. Only a few counts were recorded for this clone. The entirety of the isolated RNA underwent reverse transcription, so expressed TCRB transcripts were sequenced. Method: immunoSEQ multiplex PCR; TCRdb's copy keeps in-frame clones and lacks some. The sample yields 360,000 or so clones, roughly a fifth seen once. V was shortened by 5 bases and J by 0 bases, with 14 bases between the two germline ends. The germline V gene has CDR1 SGHTA and CDR2 FQGNSA. The CDR3 has 17 amino acids. This TCR was recovered from a woman under 30 in good health. Sequencing was carried out using naive CD4+ T cells from blood. V usage is TRBV7-2 and J usage is TRBJ1-6; D gene ambiguous. CDR3 sequence: CASSPRPLSSYNSPLHF. CDR3 DNA sequence: TGTGCCAGCAGCCCTCGTCCACTGAGCTCCTATAATTCACCCCTCCACTTT.